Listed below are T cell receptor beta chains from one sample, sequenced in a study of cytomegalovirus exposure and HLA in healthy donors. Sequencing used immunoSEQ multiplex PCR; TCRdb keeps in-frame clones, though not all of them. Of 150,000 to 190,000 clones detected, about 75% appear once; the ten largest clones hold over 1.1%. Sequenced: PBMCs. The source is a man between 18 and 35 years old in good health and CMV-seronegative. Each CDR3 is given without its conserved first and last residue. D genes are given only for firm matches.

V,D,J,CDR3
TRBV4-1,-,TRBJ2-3,ASSPRESTDTQY
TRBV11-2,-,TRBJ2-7,ASSLERVEQY
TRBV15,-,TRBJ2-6,ATSRVEGANVLT
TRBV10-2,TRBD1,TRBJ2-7,ASTLTGGNEQY
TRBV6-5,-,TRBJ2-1,ASRPTQTGEQF
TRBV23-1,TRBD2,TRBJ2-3,ASSLSGGGDTQY
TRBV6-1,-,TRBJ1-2,AIPRGEGDNYGYT
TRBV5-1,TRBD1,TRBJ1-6,ASSHDWGQGLSPLH
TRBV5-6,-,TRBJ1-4,ASSPPGTPGNEKLF
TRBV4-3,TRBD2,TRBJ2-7,ASSQMSGNSYEQY
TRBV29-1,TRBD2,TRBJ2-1,SMSPLAGMWNEQF
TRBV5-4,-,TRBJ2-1,ASSLALTQAYNEQF
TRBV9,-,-,ASSVGQGKNYEQY
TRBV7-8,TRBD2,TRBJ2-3,ASSLAPGLAGVADTQY
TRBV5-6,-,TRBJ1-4,ASSLGGNEKLF
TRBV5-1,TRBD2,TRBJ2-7,ASTRTSGIPPYEQY
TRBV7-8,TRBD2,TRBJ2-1,ASSWTSGSSEQF
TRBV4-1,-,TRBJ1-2,ASSQPLLASGYT
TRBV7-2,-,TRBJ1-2,ASSSRTPTGDGYT
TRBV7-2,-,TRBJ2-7,ASSLDPQSYEQY
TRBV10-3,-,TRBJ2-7,AISGGEGHEQY
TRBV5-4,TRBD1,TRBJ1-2,ASSLRQGGADGYT
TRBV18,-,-,ASSPTGPDLYEQY
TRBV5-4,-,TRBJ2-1,ASRDKAGEQF
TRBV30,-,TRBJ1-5,AWSVGEPQH
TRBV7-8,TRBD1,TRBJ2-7,ASSLGGTGSNEQY
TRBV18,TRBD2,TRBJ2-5,ASSPQSAGGETQY
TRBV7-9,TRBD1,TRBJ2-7,SSSLGQGPLYEQY
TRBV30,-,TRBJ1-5,AWSLTLSNQPQH
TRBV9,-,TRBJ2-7,ASSVGGTGAYEQY
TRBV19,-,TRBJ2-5,ASSIAPYKREETQY
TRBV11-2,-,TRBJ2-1,ASSLGAGHNEQF
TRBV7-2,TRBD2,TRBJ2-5,ASSLTGTSGRGTQY
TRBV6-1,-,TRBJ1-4,ASRPTGMGEKLF
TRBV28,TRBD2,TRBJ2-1,ASSPVTSGPENEQF
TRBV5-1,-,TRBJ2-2,ASSSEKPNTGELF
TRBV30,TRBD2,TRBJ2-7,AWSRWLAANPSPYEQY
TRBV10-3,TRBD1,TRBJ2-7,ACRGDSPSSEQY
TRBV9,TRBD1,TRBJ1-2,ASSLLSNRGPLPYGYT
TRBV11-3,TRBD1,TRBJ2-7,ASSRDSVRDEQY
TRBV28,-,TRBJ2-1,ASSGGSAYNEQF
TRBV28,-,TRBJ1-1,ASSPRGGRDTEAF
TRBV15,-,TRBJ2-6,ATSRDLAGLDGANVLT
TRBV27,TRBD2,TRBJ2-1,ASRKGGTNNEQF
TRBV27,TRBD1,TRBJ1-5,ASSLGQGLGPQH
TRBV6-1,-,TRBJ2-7,ASGDEQY
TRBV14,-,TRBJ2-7,ASSQGSGGSNTYEQY
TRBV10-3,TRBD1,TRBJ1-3,AISPTGVGNTIY
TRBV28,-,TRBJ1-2,ASSWQNYGYT
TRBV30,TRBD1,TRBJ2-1,AWSSRDSEGQF
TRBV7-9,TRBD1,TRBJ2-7,ASSRDRGSYEQY
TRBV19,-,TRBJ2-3,ASSTGVRDTQY
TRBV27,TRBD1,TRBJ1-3,ASRTGAGNTIY
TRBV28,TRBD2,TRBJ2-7,ATSGNSYEQY